This entry lists 20 T cell receptor beta chains sequenced from one sample in a study of blood T cell repertoires in COVID-19. Using immunoSEQ multiplex PCR, the repertoire was profiled, and TCRdb retains in-frame clones only, with some absent. The table lists 85,000 to 90,000 clones, over 75% of them singletons, with roughly 15% in the top ten. The sequenced material came from peripheral blood. The receptors shown here come from a woman older than 75 with active or convalescent COVID-19.

This clone was seen once. The chain carries TRBV7-2 and TRBJ2-5; 7 nucleotides align to TRBD1. The V gene end was trimmed by 1 base and the J gene end by 4 bases; junction bases not matched to a gene: 6. The CDR3 has 15 amino acids. Germline V gene data show CDR1 as SGHTA and CDR2 as FQGNSA. CDR3 coding DNA: TGTGCCAGCAGCTTAGGGGCAGGGGGTCGAGAGACCCAGTACTTC. Translated: CASSLGAGGRETQYF.

This chain links TRBV14 with TRBJ2-5, with D tentatively TRBD2 (6 bases). Trimming left V 4 bases short and J 1 base short, with 7 bases between. Germline values: CDR1 SGHDN, CDR2 FVKESK. This CDR3 is 13 amino acids long. The CDR3 loop is CASSRGLQETQYF. CDR3 bases: TGTGCCAGCAGCCGGGGACTCCAAGAGACCCAGTACTTC.

The chain links TRBV18 to TRBJ2-1; 10 bases align to TRBD2. After removal of 0 bases from V and 9 bases from J, the junction contained 11 bases not matched to a gene. Per germline, CDR1 KGHSH and CDR2 LQKENI. CDR3 size: 17 residues. In DNA form, the CDR3 reads TGTGCCAGCTCACCACCCTTCGTGAGCGGGGGGGCCGGTGAGCAGTTCTTC. Translating it yields CASSPPFVSGGAGEQFF.

This clone was counted between two and nine times. The genes are TRBV7-2 and TRBJ1-5, with D unresolved. The germline V and J ends were trimmed by 3 bases and 3 bases, with 6 bases remaining between them. The CDR3 spans 13 residues. The germline V gene encodes CDR1 SGHTA and CDR2 FQGNSA. CDR3 protein: CASSFGANQPQHF. Written as DNA, the CDR3 is TGTGCCAGCAGCTTTGGAGCCAATCAGCCCCAGCATTTT.

The chain joins TRBV5-6 to TRBJ2-7; D is perhaps TRBD1 (5 bases). The CDR3 is 13 residues long. Germline loops: CDR1 SGHDT, CDR2 YYEEEE. Trimming pared 4 bases from V and 5 bases from J, leaving 13 bases between. The CDR3 reads CASSTPGIHEQYF. CDR3 DNA: TGTGCCAGCAGCACCCCAGGGATCCACGAGCAGTACTTC.

The chain links TRBV5-1 to TRBJ1-1, with 10 nucleotides matching TRBD1. Germline-derived CDR1 and CDR2 are SGHRS and YFSETQ. V lost 4 bases to trimming and J lost 1 base; unmatched junction nucleotides: 4. The CDR3 loop spans 15 amino acids. The DNA of the CDR3 is TGCGCCAGCAGCACTCGGACAGGGGGGAACACTGAAGCTTTCTTT. Translating gives CASSTRTGGNTEAFF.

V is TRBV7-2 and J is TRBJ2-3; TRBD2 matches at 8 bases. The V segment lost 1 base and the J segment 0 bases; nucleotides outside the gene matches: 6. The CDR3 has 17 residues. Germline V gives CDR1 SGHTA, CDR2 FQGNSA. The CDR3 spells CASSLVGTRSSTDTQYF. The CDR3 bases are TGTGCCAGCAGCTTAGTTGGGACTAGGTCTAGCACAGATACGCAGTATTTT.

This chain joins TRBV27 and TRBJ1-2, with 7 bases that match TRBD1. The V segment lost 5 bases and the J segment 5 bases; nucleotides outside the gene matches: 5. The germline CDR1 and CDR2 sequences are MNHEY and SMNVEV (reference sequence). The CDR3 contains 13 residues. The CDR3 region has the DNA TGTGCCAGCAGTCTTTCAGGGGGATATGGCTACACCTTC. Protein sequence: CASSLSGGYGYTF.

The chain employs TRBV6-2 or TRBV6-3 and TRBJ1-1; unclear D gene. Trimming pared 5 bases from V and 0 bases from J, leaving 10 bases between. Germline assignment: CDR1 MNHEY and CDR2 SVGEGT. The CDR3 runs 14 residues. CDR3 in DNA: TGTGCCAGCAGTGGCGGCCCCTTGAACACTGAAGCTTTCTTT. Encoded protein: CASSGGPLNTEAFF.

The J gene is TRBJ2-7, the V gene TRBV5-8, with D tentatively TRBD2 (6 bases). The CDR3 is 15 residues long. Trimming took 4 bases from V and 5 from J, leaving 19 bases between them. In germline, CDR1 is SGHTS, CDR2 YDEGEE. The CDR3 is CASSRGKVRGHEQYF. The CDR3 DNA reads TGTGCCAGCAGCCGCGGGAAGGTCCGGGGCCACGAGCAGTACTTC. The whole variable domain, filled in from reference TRBV5-8 and TRBJ2-7, reads EAGVTQSPTHLIKTRGQQATLRCSPISGHTSVYWYQQALGLGLQFLLWYDEGEERNRGNFPPRFSGRQFPNYSSELNVNALELEDSALYLCASSRGKVRGHEQYFGPGTRLTVT.

This chain links TRBV28 with TRBJ1-1; 7 bases align to TRBD1. There are 14 residues in the CDR3. CDR1 MDHEN and CDR2 SYDVKM come from the germline V gene. V shed 3 bases and J 9 bases; nucleotides not matched to a gene: 10. The CDR3: CASSFDRVSNQAFF. The CDR3 DNA follows: TGTGCCAGCAGTTTCGACAGGGTGAGTAATCAAGCTTTCTTT.

V usage is TRBV7-2 and J usage is TRBJ2-2; 7 nucleotides match TRBD1. This CDR3 region has 15 residues. Trimming cost V 5 bases and J 8 bases; bases outside gene matches: 11. Looked up from germline, CDR1 is SGHTA and CDR2 is FQGNSA. The CDR3 spells CASSVGQARAGELFF. CDR3 nucleotide sequence: TGTGCCAGCAGCGTTGGACAGGCTCGGGCGGGGGAGCTGTTTTTT.

The V call is TRBV3-1 (or the pseudogene TRBV3-2), the J call TRBJ1-5, with D possibly matching TRBD1 (6 bases). Trimming stripped 1 base from V and 8 bases from J, with 15 bases between. Germline V gene data show CDR1 as LGHDT and CDR2 as YNNKEL (reference sequence). The CDR3 is 15 residues long. The DNA for the CDR3 is TGTGCCAGCAGCCAAGGAGGGGGTATGGTGGAGCCCCAGCATTTT. Its translation: CASSQGGGMVEPQHF.

This chain joins TRBV24-1 and TRBJ1-5; no clear D gene. The CDR3 is 15 amino acids. V was trimmed by 0 bases and J by 7 bases, leaving 12 bases between them. Germline V gene sequence: CDR1 KGHDR, CDR2 SFDVKD. CDR3 in amino acids: CATSDLGVGGQPQHF. In nucleotides, the CDR3 is TGTGCCACCAGTGATTTGGGGGTGGGAGGGCAGCCCCAGCATTTT.

The chain combines TRBV3-1 (or the pseudogene TRBV3-2) with TRBJ1-5, with a tentative D call TRBD1 (5 bases). Germline-derived CDR1 and CDR2 are LGHDT and YNNKEL (reference sequence). This CDR3 is 20 amino acids long. Trimming left V 0 bases short and J 0 bases short, with 21 bases between. This CDR3 is CASSQEGCRTILPSNQPQHF. The CDR3 DNA follows: TGTGCCAGCAGCCAAGAAGGATGCCGGACAATTCTGCCTAGCAATCAGCCCCAGCATTTT.

The chain links TRBV7-2 to TRBJ2-5; D gene unclear. The V gene lost 1 base and the J gene lost 1 base, with 10 bases spanning the gap. The CDR3 is made up of 15 amino acids. Looked up from germline, CDR1 is SGHTA and CDR2 is FQGNSA. The CDR3 here is CASSLVYESQETQYF. The DNA for the CDR3 is TGTGCCAGCAGCTTAGTTTATGAGAGCCAAGAGACCCAGTACTTC.

The V and J genes are TRBV5-1 and TRBJ1-2; TRBD1 matches at 9 bases. This CDR3 is 14 amino acids long. V lost 4 bases to trimming and J lost 5 bases; unmatched junction nucleotides: 6. CDR1 and CDR2 from the germline V gene are SGHRS and YFSETQ. This CDR3 reads CASSPTGGEYGYTF. The CDR3 DNA reads as TGCGCCAGCAGCCCCACAGGGGGCGAATATGGCTACACCTTC. The variable domain in full, completed from reference TRBV5-1 and TRBJ1-2, reads KAGVTQTPRYLIKTRGQQVTLSCSPISGHRSVSWYQQTPGQGLQFLFEYFSETQRNKGNFPGRFSGRQFSNSRSEMNVSTLELGDSALYLCASSPTGGEYGYTFGSGTRLTVV.

CDR3 region: CASSRGTASSTDTQYF. The CDR3 nucleotides read TGTGCCAGCAGCCGTGGGACAGCCTCCAGCACAGATACGCAGTATTTT. The V and J genes are TRBV14 and TRBJ2-3, with TRBD1 identical over 7 bases. Germline V CDR1 and CDR2: SGHDN, FVKESK. Losses at the gene ends were 4 bases for V and 0 bases for J; bases not matched to a gene: 7. This CDR3 is built from 16 residues.

The J gene is TRBJ2-7, the V gene TRBV28, with TRBD2 identical over 10 bases. The CDR3 is 14 residues long. Trimming at V came to 7 bases and at J to 4 bases, leaving 7 bases not matched to a gene. Germline CDR1 reads MDHEN; CDR2 reads SYDVKM. CDR3 DNA sequence: TGTGCCAGCATTGGGCTAGCGGGAGCATACGAGCAGTACTTC. Its translation: CASIGLAGAYEQYF.

This chain joins TRBV6-5 and TRBJ1-1, with D unclear. The germline gives CDR1 MNHEY, CDR2 SVGAGI. Trimming removed 2 bases at V and 6 bases at J, with 13 bases between. This CDR3 has 14 amino acids. CDR3 sequence (DNA): TGTGCCAGCAGTTACCGGTTCGGAGGCGCTGAAGCTTTCTTT. This gives the protein CASSYRFGGAEAFF.